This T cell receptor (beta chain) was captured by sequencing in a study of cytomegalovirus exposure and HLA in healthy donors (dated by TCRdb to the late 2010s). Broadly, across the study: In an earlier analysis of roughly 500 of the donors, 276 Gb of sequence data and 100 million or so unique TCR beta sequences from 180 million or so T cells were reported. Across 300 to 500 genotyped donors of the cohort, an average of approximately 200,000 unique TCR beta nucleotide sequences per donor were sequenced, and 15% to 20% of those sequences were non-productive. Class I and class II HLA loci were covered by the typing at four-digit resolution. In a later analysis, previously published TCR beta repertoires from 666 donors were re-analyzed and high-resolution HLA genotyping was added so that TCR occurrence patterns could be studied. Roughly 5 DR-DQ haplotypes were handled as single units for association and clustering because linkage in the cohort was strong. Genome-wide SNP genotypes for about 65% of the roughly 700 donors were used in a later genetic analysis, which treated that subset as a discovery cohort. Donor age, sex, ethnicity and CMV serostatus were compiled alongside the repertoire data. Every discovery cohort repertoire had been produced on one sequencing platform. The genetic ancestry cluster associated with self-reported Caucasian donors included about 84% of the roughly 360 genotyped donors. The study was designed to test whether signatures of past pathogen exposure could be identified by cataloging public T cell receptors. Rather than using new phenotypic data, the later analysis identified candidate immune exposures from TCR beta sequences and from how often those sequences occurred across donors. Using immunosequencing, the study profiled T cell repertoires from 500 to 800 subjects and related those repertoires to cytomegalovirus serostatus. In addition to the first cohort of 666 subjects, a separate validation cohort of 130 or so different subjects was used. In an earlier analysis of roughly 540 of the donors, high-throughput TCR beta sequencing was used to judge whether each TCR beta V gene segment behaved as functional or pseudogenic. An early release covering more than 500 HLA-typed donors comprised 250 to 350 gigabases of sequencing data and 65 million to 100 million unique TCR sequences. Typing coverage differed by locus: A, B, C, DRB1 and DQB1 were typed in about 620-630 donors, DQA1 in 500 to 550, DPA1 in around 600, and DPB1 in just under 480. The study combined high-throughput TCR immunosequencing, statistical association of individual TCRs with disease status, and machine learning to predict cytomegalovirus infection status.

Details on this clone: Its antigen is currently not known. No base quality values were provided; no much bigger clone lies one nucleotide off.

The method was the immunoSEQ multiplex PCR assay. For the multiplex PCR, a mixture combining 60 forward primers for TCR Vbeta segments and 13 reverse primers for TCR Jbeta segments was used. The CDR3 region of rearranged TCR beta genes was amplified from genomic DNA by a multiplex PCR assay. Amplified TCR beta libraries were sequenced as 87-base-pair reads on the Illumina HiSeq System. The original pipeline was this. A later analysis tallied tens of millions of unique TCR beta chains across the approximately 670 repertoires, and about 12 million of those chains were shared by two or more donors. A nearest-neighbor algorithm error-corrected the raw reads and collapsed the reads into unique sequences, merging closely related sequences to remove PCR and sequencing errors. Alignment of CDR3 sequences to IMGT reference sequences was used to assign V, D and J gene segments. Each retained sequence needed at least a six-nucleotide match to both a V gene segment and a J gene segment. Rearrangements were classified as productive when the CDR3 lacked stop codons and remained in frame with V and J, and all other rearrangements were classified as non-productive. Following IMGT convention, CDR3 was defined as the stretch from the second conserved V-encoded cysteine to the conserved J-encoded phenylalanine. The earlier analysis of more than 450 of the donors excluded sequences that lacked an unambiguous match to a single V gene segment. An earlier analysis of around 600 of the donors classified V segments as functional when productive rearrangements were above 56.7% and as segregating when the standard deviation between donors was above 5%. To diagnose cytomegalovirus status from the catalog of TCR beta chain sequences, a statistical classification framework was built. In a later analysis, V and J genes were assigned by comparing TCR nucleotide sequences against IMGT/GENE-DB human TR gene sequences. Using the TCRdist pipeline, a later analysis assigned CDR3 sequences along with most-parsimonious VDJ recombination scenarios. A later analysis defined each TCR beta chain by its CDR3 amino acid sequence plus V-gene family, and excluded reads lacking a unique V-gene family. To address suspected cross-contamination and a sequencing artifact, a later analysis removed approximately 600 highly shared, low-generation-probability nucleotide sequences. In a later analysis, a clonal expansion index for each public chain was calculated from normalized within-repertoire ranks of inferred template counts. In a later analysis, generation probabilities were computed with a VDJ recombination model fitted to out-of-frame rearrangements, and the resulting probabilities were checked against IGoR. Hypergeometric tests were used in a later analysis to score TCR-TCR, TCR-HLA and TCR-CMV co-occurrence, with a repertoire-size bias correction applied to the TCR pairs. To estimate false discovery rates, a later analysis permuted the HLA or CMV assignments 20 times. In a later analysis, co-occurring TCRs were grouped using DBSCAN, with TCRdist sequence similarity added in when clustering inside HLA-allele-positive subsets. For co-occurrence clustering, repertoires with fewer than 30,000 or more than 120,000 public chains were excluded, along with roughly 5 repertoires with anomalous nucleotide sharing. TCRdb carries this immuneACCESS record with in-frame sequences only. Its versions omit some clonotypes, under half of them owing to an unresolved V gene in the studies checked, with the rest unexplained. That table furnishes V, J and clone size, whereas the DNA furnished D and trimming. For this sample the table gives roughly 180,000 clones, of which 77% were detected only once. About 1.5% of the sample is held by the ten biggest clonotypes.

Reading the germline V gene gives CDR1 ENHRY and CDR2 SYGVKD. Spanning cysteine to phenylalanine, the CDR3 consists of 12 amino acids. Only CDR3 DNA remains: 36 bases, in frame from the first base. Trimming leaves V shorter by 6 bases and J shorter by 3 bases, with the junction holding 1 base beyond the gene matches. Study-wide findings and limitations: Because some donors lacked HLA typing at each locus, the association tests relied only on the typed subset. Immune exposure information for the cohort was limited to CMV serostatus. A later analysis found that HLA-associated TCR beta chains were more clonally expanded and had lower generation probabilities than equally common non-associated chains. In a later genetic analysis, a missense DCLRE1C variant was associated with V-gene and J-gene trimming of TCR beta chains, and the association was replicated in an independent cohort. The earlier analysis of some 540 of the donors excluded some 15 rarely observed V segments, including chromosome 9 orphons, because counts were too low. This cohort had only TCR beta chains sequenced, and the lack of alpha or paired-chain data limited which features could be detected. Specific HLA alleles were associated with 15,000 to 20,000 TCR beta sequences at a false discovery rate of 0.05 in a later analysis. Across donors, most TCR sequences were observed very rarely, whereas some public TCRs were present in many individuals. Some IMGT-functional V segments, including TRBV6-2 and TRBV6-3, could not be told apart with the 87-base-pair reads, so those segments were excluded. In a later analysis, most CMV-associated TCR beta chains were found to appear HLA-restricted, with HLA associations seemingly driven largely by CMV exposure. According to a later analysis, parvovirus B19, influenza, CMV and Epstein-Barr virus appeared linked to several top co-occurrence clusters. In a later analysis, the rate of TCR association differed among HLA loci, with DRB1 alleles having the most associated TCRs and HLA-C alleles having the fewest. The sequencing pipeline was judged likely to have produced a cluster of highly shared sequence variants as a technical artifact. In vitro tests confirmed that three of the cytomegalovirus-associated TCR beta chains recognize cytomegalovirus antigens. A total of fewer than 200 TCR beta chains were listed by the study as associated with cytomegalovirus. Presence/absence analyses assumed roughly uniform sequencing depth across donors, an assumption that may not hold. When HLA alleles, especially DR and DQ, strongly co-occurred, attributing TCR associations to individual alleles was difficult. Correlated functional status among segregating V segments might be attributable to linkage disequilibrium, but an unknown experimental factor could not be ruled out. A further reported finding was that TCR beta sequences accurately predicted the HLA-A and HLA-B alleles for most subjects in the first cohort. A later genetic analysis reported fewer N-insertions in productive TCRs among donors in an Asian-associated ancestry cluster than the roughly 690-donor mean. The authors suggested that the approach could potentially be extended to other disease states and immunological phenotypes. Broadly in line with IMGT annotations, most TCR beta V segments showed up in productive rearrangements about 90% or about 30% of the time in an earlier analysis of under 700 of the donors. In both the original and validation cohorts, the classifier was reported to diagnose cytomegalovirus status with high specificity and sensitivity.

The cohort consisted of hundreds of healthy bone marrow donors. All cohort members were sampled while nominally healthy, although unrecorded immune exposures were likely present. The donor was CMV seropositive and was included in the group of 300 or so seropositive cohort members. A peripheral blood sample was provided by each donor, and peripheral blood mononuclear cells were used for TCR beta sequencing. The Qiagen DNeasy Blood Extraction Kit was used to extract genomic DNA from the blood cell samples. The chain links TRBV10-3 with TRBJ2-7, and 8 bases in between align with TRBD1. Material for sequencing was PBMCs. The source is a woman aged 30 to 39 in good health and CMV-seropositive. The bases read TGTGCCATCAGCGACAGGGGCTACGAGCAGTACTTC. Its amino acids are CAISDRGYEQYF.